The 10 T cell receptor beta chains given below trace back to one sample, sequenced in a study of OX40 agonist ivuxolimab in advanced cancers. Sequencing used immunoSEQ multiplex PCR; TCRdb keeps in-frame clones, though not all of them. Altogether roughly 42,000 clones are present, roughly 90% being singletons, with the ten largest covering 13% to 15%. This material consisted of CD4+ or CD8+ T cells sorted from blood, taken in a trial of the OX40 agonist ivuxolimab. All receptors derive from an adult with an advanced solid tumor such as melanoma, head and neck, liver or kidney cancer.

The chain is built from TRBV7-9 and TRBJ1-3; D perhaps matches TRBD1 (6 bases). V was shortened by 4 bases and J by 2 bases, with 18 bases between the two germline ends. The CDR3 runs 17 residues. Per the germline V gene, CDR1 is SEHNR and CDR2 is FQNEAQ (reference sequence). This chain's CDR3 is CASSSTPRQEPGNTIYF. The DNA for the CDR3 is TGTGCCAGCAGCTCCACACCAAGACAGGAGCCTGGAAACACCATATATTTT. Full variable domain (remainder filled in from reference TRBV7-9 and TRBJ1-3): DTGVSQNPRHKITKRGQNVTFRCDPISEHNRLYWYRQTLGQGPEFLTYFQNEAQLEKSRLLSDRFSAERPKGSFSTLEIQRTEQGDSAMYLCASSSTPRQEPGNTIYFGEGSWLTVV.

This rearrangement joins TRBV15 to TRBJ1-2; D not resolved. In germline, CDR1 is LNHNV, CDR2 YYDKDF (reference sequence). Trimming removed 5 bases at V and 7 bases at J, with 8 bases between. The CDR3 runs 11 residues. CDR3 DNA sequence: TGTGCCACCAGCCGAGGGAGTGGCTACACCTTC. This translates into CATSRGSGYTF.

The genes are TRBV30 and TRBJ2-7; tentative D call: TRBD2 (6 bases). Germline V lookup: CDR1 GTSNPN, CDR2 SVGIG (reference sequence). CDR3 length: 11 residues. Trimming cost V 5 bases and J 7 bases, with 12 bases left between them. CDR3 sequence: CAWRRAGEQYF. The CDR3 DNA is TGTGCCTGGCGGAGGGCAGGGGAGCAGTACTTC.

This rearrangement joins TRBV18 to TRBJ1-1, with TRBD1 identical over 8 bases. Germline assignment: CDR1 KGHSH and CDR2 LQKENI. Trimming removed 2 bases from V and 1 base from J; junction bases left unmatched: 12. The CDR3 is 18 residues long. CDR3 bases: TGTGCCAGCTCACCAGGGGCAGGGGGCCTGTGGGGGAACACTGAAGCTTTCTTT. This encodes CASSPGAGGLWGNTEAFF.

This sequence joins TRBV19 and TRBJ2-2, with D tentatively TRBD1 (6 bases). CDR1 is LNHDA and CDR2 is SQIVND in the germline V gene (reference sequence). V shed 5 bases and J shed 0 bases, with 7 bases lying between them. This CDR3 comprises 14 residues. The CDR3 loop is CASSRTANTGELFF. The CDR3 DNA reads TGTGCCAGTAGTCGGACAGCGAACACCGGGGAGCTGTTTTTT.

The chain joins TRBV7-3 to TRBJ2-2; 12 bases fit TRBD2. V shed 5 bases and J 5 bases; nucleotides not matched to a gene: 6. The CDR3 is 16 residues long. Germline V gene sequence: CDR1 SGHTA, CDR2 FQGTGA. For the CDR3, the DNA is TGTGCCAGCAGCCCGACTAGCGGGAGTCTTACCGGGGAGCTGTTTTTT. Amino acid sequence: CASSPTSGSLTGELFF. The variable domain in full, with the rest retrieved from reference TRBV7-3 and TRBJ2-2, is GAGVSQTPSNKVTEKGKYVELRCDPISGHTALYWYRQSLGQGPEFLIYFQGTGAADDSGLPNDRFFAVRPEGSVSTLKIQRTERGDSAVYLCASSPTSGSLTGELFFGEGSRLTVL.

The rearrangement joins TRBV13 to TRBJ2-7; maybe TRBD2 (6 bases). From germline, CDR1 is PRHDT and CDR2 FYEKMQ (reference sequence). This CDR3 has 16 amino acids. Trimming cost V 1 base and J 2 bases, with 15 bases left between them. The CDR3 DNA reads as TGTGCCAGCAGCTTAGCCACCGGGACTCGGACCTACGAGCAGTACTTC. It codes for CASSLATGTRTYEQYF.

This rearrangement joins TRBV5-6 to TRBJ2-7; 11 bases align to TRBD2. The germline CDR1 and CDR2 sequences are SGHDT and YYEEEE. The CDR3 is 14 residues long. V was pared by 4 bases and J by 2 bases, with 2 bases of the junction left unmatched. DNA of the CDR3: TGTGCCAGCAGCGGACTAGCGGGCCCCTACGAGCAGTACTTC. Its protein product is CASSGLAGPYEQYF.

This clone has just a few counts. The chain is built from TRBV6-1 and TRBJ1-5, with D perhaps TRBD1 (5 bases). Germline CDR1 and CDR2: MNHNS and SASEGT. CDR3 size: 15 residues. V was clipped by 10 bases and J by 5 bases, with 21 bases between them. The CDR3: CATHSGQRIYQPQHF. The CDR3, as DNA: TGTGCCACCCACTCCGGACAACGGATTTATCAGCCCCAGCATTTT.

This clone was recorded a few times. This chain joins TRBV5-6 and TRBJ2-5; 9 nucleotides align to TRBD1. V shed 4 bases, J shed 4 bases, and the junction held 11 bases outside the gene matches. Germline V gene lookup returns CDR1 SGHDT and CDR2 YYEEEE. The CDR3 is made up of 16 amino acids. CDR3 sequence (DNA): TGTGCCAGCAGCACTTCCCTGGACAGGGGCTTAGAGACCCAGTACTTC. Amino acid sequence: CASSTSLDRGLETQYF.